Each of the 11 T cell receptor beta chains below was sequenced from the same sample in a study of blood T cell repertoires in COVID-19. Assay: immunoSEQ multiplex PCR; the TCRdb copy retains only in-frame clones and omits some. This sample has 30,000 to 45,000 clones; roughly nine tenths occur once, and the top ten carry about an eighth. What was sequenced was peripheral blood. Every receptor here comes from a man between 65 and 85 years old with acute or convalescent COVID-19.

The gene calls are TRBV11-1 and TRBJ1-2; TRBD1 aligns across 9 bases. Germline CDR1 is SGHAT and CDR2 is FQDESV (reference sequence). V shed 5 bases, J shed 5 bases, and the junction held 3 bases outside the gene matches. This CDR3 is 13 amino acids long. In DNA form, the CDR3 reads TGTGCCAGCAGCATCGGGACAGGGTATGGCTACACCTTC. Protein product: CASSIGTGYGYTF.

The chain is built from TRBV24-1 and TRBJ2-1; 8 bases are a match to TRBD2. The CDR3 spans 17 residues. The germline CDR1 and CDR2 sequences are KGHDR and SFDVKD. The ends lost 1 base at V and 0 bases at J; junction bases unmatched: 4. This chain's CDR3 is CATSDFGRGASYNEQFF. CDR3 in DNA: TGTGCCACCAGTGATTTTGGGCGGGGGGCCTCCTACAATGAGCAGTTCTTC.

The CDR3 sequence: CASSAPGYEQYF. The CDR3 DNA reads as TGTGCCAGCAGTGCGCCAGGCTACGAGCAGTACTTC. The genes are TRBV28 and TRBJ2-7, with no clear D. This CDR3 region has 12 residues. Germline V gene sequence: CDR1 MDHEN, CDR2 SYDVKM. V was pared by 5 bases and J by 3 bases, with 8 bases between.

J is TRBJ2-3 and V is TRBV7-9, with D unresolved. The CDR3 consists of 15 residues. Between the trimmed V and J ends, which lost 1 base and 1 base, there was a span of 9 bases. Germline lookup yields CDR1 SEHNR and CDR2 FQNEAQ (reference sequence). The CDR3 nucleotides read TGTGCCAGCAGCTTAGGGCCCACAGGCACAGATACGCAGTATTTT. Translated, it gives CASSLGPTGTDTQYF.

The chain links TRBV9 to TRBJ1-6; 8 bases line up with TRBD1. The V segment lost 4 bases and the J segment 6 bases; nucleotides outside the gene matches: 6. Germline V gene lookup returns CDR1 SGDLS and CDR2 YYNGEE. CDR3 length: 15 residues. Written as DNA, the CDR3 is TGTGCCAGCAGCCCCGGGACAGGCGGTAATTCACCCCTCCACTTT. Its protein product is CASSPGTGGNSPLHF.

The gene calls are TRBV6-5 and TRBJ2-7; TRBD2 aligns across 8 bases. Per germline, CDR1 MNHEY and CDR2 SVGAGI. V shed 5 bases, J shed 5 bases, and the junction held 11 bases outside the gene matches. The CDR3 spans 15 residues. The CDR3 region has the DNA TGTGCCAGCAGTCGCTTCGGGGCGGGAGGTGACGAGCAGTACTTC. It translates to CASSRFGAGGDEQYF.

J is TRBJ2-7 and V is TRBV9; 8 bases line up with TRBD2. V lost 0 bases and J lost 5; bases outside the gene matches: 7. In germline, CDR1 is SGDLS, CDR2 YYNGEE. This CDR3 has 15 amino acids. This CDR3 reads CASSVDGRAGNEQYF. The CDR3 DNA reads TGTGCCAGCAGCGTAGACGGGAGGGCCGGGAACGAGCAGTACTTC.

V is TRBV5-1 and J is TRBJ2-2, with 7 bases matching TRBD1. The germline CDR1 and CDR2 sequences are SGHRS and YFSETQ. This CDR3 is 15 amino acids long. J lost 1 base, V lost 4 bases, and 4 bases had no gene match. This CDR3 reads CASSPRTGNTGELFF. CDR3 sequence (DNA): TGCGCCAGCAGCCCCAGGACAGGGAACACCGGGGAGCTGTTTTTT.

This chain links TRBV7-2 with TRBJ1-5; D gene unclear. This CDR3 comprises 15 residues. Germline V lookup: CDR1 SGHTA, CDR2 FQGNSA. The V end lost 5 bases, the J end lost 2 bases, and 13 bases lay between the germline ends. DNA for the CDR3: TGTGCCAGCAGCAAGCTTCCAGGCGGCAATCAGCCCCAGCATTTT. This gives the protein CASSKLPGGNQPQHF.

The rearrangement uses TRBV7-8 and TRBJ2-7; 8 bases line up with TRBD2. Trimming took 6 bases from V and 2 from J; bases not matched to a gene: 6. The CDR3 spans 14 residues. Germline assignment: CDR1 SGHVS and CDR2 FQNEAQ. CDR3 nucleotides: TGTGCCAGCAGGGATCCGGGACTAGCCTACGAGCAGTACTTC. It translates to CASRDPGLAYEQYF.

The chain joins TRBV7-2 to TRBJ1-5; D remains unclear. The ends were cut back, 1 base at V and 2 bases at J, with 6 bases in the middle. CDR1 is SGHTA, CDR2 FQGNSA, per germline. The CDR3 spans 14 residues. The CDR3 is CASSLGGGNQPQHF. Here the CDR3 DNA reads TGTGCCAGCAGCTTAGGGGGAGGCAATCAGCCCCAGCATTTT.